This TCR beta chain was profiled in a study of blood T cell repertoires in COVID-19. A word on this clone: Other nucleotide sequences in the sample specify the same CDR3.

Produced via immunoSEQ multiplex PCR; TCRdb's table is partial and in-frame only. The sample lists about 300,000 clones, 80% to 90% seen once, with 2.2% in the top ten. Germline V CDR1 and CDR2: GTSNPN, SVGIG (reference sequence). The length of the CDR3 is 12 residues. After removal of 3 bases from V and 4 bases from J, the junction contained 3 bases not matched to a gene. The sequenced sample consisted of PBMCs or T cells enriched from blood (not recorded which). The TCR sequence derives from a young man who had recovered from COVID-19. V is TRBV30 and J is TRBJ2-7; 7 positions agree with TRBD1. CDR3 DNA: TGTGCCTGGAGGAGGGACAGTTACGAGCAGTACTTC. Encoded protein: CAWRRDSYEQYF.